One and the same sample provided the 9 T cell receptor beta chains below, sequenced in a study of glioma-infiltrating T cells after dendritic cell vaccination. The time point is: after dendritic cell vaccination, including at tumor progression/relapse. Sequencing was performed with immunoSEQ multiplex PCR; in TCRdb, only in-frame clones are kept and a portion is missing. This table holds 50,000 to 65,000 clones, under 90% found once. The sequencing here drew on blood, taken after dendritic cell vaccination. The receptor source for this set is a human donor with glioblastoma.

This chain uses TRBV4-3 with TRBJ1-1; 9 bases agree with TRBD1. Germline V CDR1 and CDR2: LGHNA, YSLEER. This CDR3 is built from 16 residues. Trimming cost V 4 bases and J 1 base; bases outside gene matches: 7. The CDR3 sequence: CASSRKTGGWNTEAFF. The CDR3 DNA reads TGCGCCAGCAGCCGCAAGACAGGGGGGTGGAACACTGAAGCTTTCTTT.

The rearrangement uses TRBV7-6 and TRBJ2-1; D not resolved. Germline CDR1 reads SGHVS; CDR2 reads FNYEAQ. Trimming removed 3 bases from V and 6 bases from J, with 15 bases in between. The CDR3 loop spans 15 amino acids. For the CDR3, the DNA is TGTGCCAGCAGCTTGCGTCTCCCTAGTGGCAATGAGCAGTTCTTC. Translating it yields CASSLRLPSGNEQFF.

The rearrangement links TRBV7-6 to TRBJ2-2; maybe TRBD1 (6 bases). The CDR3 is 16 amino acids. V gave up 5 bases and J gave up 1 base, with 14 bases separating them. Germline V lookup: CDR1 SGHVS, CDR2 FNYEAQ. The CDR3 spells CASSQAGTLNTGELFF. The CDR3 region has the DNA TGTGCCAGCAGCCAGGCCGGGACACTGAACACCGGGGAGCTGTTTTTT.

The V gene is TRBV7-3, the J gene TRBJ1-3; unclear D gene. Between the trimmed V and J ends, which lost 3 bases and 9 bases, there was a span of 15 bases. This CDR3 region has 14 residues. Germline V gene data show CDR1 as SGHTA and CDR2 as FQGTGA. The DNA for the CDR3 is TGTGCCAGCAGCTTTTTTTCCCCCACCGGCACCATATATTTT. This codes for CASSFFSPTGTIYF.

The table lists this clone with a few counts. V gene TRBV4-2 combines with J gene TRBJ1-1; 7 bases map to TRBD1. The J segment lost 5 bases and the V segment lost 6 bases, leaving 15 bases of the junction unmatched. Germline lookup yields CDR1 LGHNA and CDR2 YNFKEQ. CDR3 length equals 16 residues. The chain's CDR3 is CASRIGTENLRTEAFF. Written as DNA, the CDR3 is TGTGCCAGCAGGATCGGGACAGAAAACCTGCGAACTGAAGCTTTCTTT.

CDR3 DNA sequence: TGCGCCAGCAGCTTGGCGCTATCCAGGGTGGCGAACACTGAAGCTTTCTTT. This encodes CASSLALSRVANTEAFF. This sequence joins TRBV5-1 and TRBJ1-1, with D possibly matching TRBD1 (5 bases). CDR1 SGHRS and CDR2 YFSETQ come from the germline V gene. The CDR3 consists of 17 residues. Trimming removed 0 bases at V and 1 base at J, with 16 bases between.

This clone was seen only once. The chain recombines TRBV6-5 with TRBJ1-3; D not certain. Germline CDR1 reads MNHEY; CDR2 reads SVGAGI. V lost 5 bases to trimming and J lost 3 bases, with 11 bases between them. The CDR3 extends over 14 amino acids. CDR3 loop: CASSTEPLGNTIYF. The CDR3 nucleotides are TGTGCCAGCAGTACAGAGCCTCTTGGAAACACCATATATTTT.

The chain uses TRBV27 and TRBJ2-7; TRBD2 matches 9 bases. Germline V gene data show CDR1 as MNHEY and CDR2 as SMNVEV (reference sequence). This CDR3 is 16 amino acids long. Unmatched junction bases numbered 14, after V lost 5 bases and J lost 6 bases. CDR3 DNA: TGTGCCAGCAGTAGGGCAGCGGGGGGCGGCGGGGGCGAGCAGTACTTC. Its protein is CASSRAAGGGGGEQYF.

The genes are TRBV7-8 and TRBJ2-3; 9 bases map to TRBD2. This CDR3 has 17 amino acids. Germline CDR1 and CDR2: SGHVS and FQNEAQ. With 5 bases clipped from V and 2 bases from J, the junction kept 11 bases outside the gene matches. CDR3 region: CASSPLRAGGHTDTQYF. DNA of the CDR3: TGTGCCAGCAGCCCCCTCAGAGCGGGGGGCCACACAGATACGCAGTATTTT.